This T cell receptor beta chain originates from a study of blood T cells in healthy people across ages. For this clonotype: At one boundary the junction diverges from the germline segment, which might be a read error.

Germline V gene lookup returns CDR1 DFQATT and CDR2 SNEGSKA (reference sequence). The CDR3 is 15 amino acids. A sample-barcoded 5' primer and a J-beta primer mix were used in a second PCR of about 7 to 12 cycles. One entry per CDR3 protein results from TCRdb running MiXCR on the 5' RACE reads. The sample consists of approximately 1,000,000 distinct CDR3 sequences, under 40% of them appearing once. The V and J genes are TRBV20-1 and TRBJ2-3, with D possibly matching TRBD2 (6 bases). This sequence originates from a man aged 18-30 years in good health. The sequenced material came from blood. The CDR3 bases are TGCAGTGCTAGAGATGCCAGCCAGGGAGGAGATACGCGGTATTTT. Translated, it gives CSARDASQGGDTRYF.